This TCR beta chain comes out of a study of blood T cell repertoires in COVID-19. The CDR3 spans 12 residues. CDR1 and CDR2 (germline): ENHRY, SYGVKD. Trimming shortened V by 0 bases and J by 3 bases, and 3 bases separated the two germline ends. Original processing notes: Amplification with reference gene primers provided the estimates of nucleated cell counts. Libraries were prepared by immunoSEQ multiplex PCR; TCRdb keeps only in-frame clonotypes and omits some of them. The V and J calls and the clone size are those of that table, but D and trimming were determined from the DNA. The sample yields around 57,000 clones, approximately 88% seen once.

The sample comprised peripheral blood. The chain employs TRBV10-3 and TRBJ2-7; D is unresolved. The clonotype originates from a human donor in a cohort sampled during active COVID-19. CDR3 amino acids: CAISESHYEQYF. The DNA for the CDR3 is TGTGCCATCAGTGAGTCCCACTACGAGCAGTACTTC.